Described below is a single T cell receptor (beta chain) sequence and its context. Its antigen is not identified. Germline V CDR1 and CDR2: SGHVS, FQNEAQ. V was trimmed by 1 base and J by 3 bases, leaving 13 bases between them. This CDR3 contains 15 residues. Method: immunoSEQ multiplex PCR; TCRdb's copy keeps in-frame clones and lacks some. The profile shows 13,000 to 15,000 clones, about two thirds of them singletons. The sample originates from a study of cytotoxic CD8 clonotypes in ibrutinib-treated CLL. Study-wide background: Of a cohort that held ten to twelve relapsed/refractory and fewer than 16 treatment-naive patients, roughly 18 were IGHV unmutated.

General observations from the study: At the start, clonality exceeded age-matched healthy donors and followed circulating CD8+ T-cell counts.

This sample comprised PBMCs, obtained before ibrutinib treatment. The clonotype comes from a human donor with chronic lymphocytic leukemia. This chain links TRBV7-8 with TRBJ2-7, with a possible D match to TRBD2 (6 bases). This chain's CDR3 is CASSLELAGYYEQYF. As DNA, the CDR3 is TGTGCCAGCAGCTTAGAGTTGGCGGGATACTACGAGCAGTACTTC.